Listed below are T cell receptor beta chains from one sample, sequenced in a study of T cells after yellow fever vaccination. A single record per CDR3 protein comes from TCRdb applying MiXCR to the 5' RACE reads. This table has some 130,000 distinct CDR3 sequences, 6.6% appearing once. The material sequenced was CD4+ T cells sorted from PBMCs, taken 10 days after the yellow fever booster vaccination. These receptors originate from a man between 25 and 39 years old who received the YFV17D yellow fever vaccine. Both conserved end residues are part of each CDR3. Fields, in order: V gene, J gene, clone size, CDR3 protein. Only some rows state a clone size, as once, few, many or a class for expanded clones.

TRBV4-3	TRBJ2-7	few	CASSQATSGRIFYEQYF
TRBV19	TRBJ1-2	few	CASRDRERGYTF
TRBV11-2	TRBJ2-2	many	CASSSYREDTGELFF
TRBV28	TRBJ2-2	many	CASSFRTSLGGELFF
TRBV7-9	TRBJ2-3	many	CASSSFRGSRGTQYF
TRBV7-2	TRBJ2-7	-	CASSPGREVSYEQYF
TRBV5-1	TRBJ2-1	many	CASSSGLPSTIEQFF
TRBV29-1	TRBJ2-5	many	CSVETVRESRETQYF
TRBV15	TRBJ2-7	many	CATSSVGTSEQYF
TRBV12-3/TRBV12-4	TRBJ1-6	many	CASRGTENSPLHF
TRBV5-1	TRBJ2-1	many	CASSTGTSGNNEQFF
TRBV28	TRBJ2-5	many	CASSLWMLAGAEETQYF
TRBV20-1	TRBJ1-5	few	CSGTGHRDQPQHF
TRBV10-3	TRBJ2-1	many	CAATGTSDSDEQFF
TRBV7-2	TRBJ2-5	many	CASSPGTSGRIEYF
TRBV6-5	TRBJ2-7	many	CASSYTSGRPYEQYF
TRBV5-1	TRBJ2-5	many	CASSLDFGTVQETQYF
TRBV20-1	TRBJ2-3	many	CSAPRRGSTDTQYF
TRBV7-8	TRBJ2-7	many	CASSLVRLANYEQYF
TRBV6-2/TRBV6-3	TRBJ1-1	many	CATAVGTGAFF
TRBV5-5	TRBJ1-5	many	CASSGLGTYGGPQHF
TRBV20-1	TRBJ2-2	few	CSASGGRRTGELFF
TRBV28	TRBJ1-5	-	CASSHSNQGGNQPQHF
TRBV7-2	TRBJ2-1	many	CASSITGGLDEQFF
TRBV19	TRBJ2-5	many	CASSEGLANQETQYF
TRBV6-4	TRBJ2-1	many	CARRAPAREYLYNEQFF
TRBV7-6	TRBJ2-1	many	CASSPGLGAYNEQFF